Below, 24 T cell receptor beta chains from the same sample are listed, as sequenced in a study of CD8 T cells in Susac syndrome. An input of about 0.45 to 1 ug of RNA was subjected to reverse transcription using random hexamers. TCRdb re-analysed the immunoSEQ multiplex PCR reads in MiXCR, keeping a single row per CDR3 protein. The sample includes 330,000 or so distinct CDR3 sequences, around 89% of them seen just once. The specimen was CD8+ T cells from PBMCs. The origin of the receptors is a human donor with multiple sclerosis.

This chain joins TRBV6-2 or TRBV6-3 and TRBJ2-3, with D hard to call. Looked up from germline, CDR1 is MNHEY and CDR2 is SVGEGT. This CDR3 region has 16 residues. Trimming stripped 6 bases from V and 0 bases from J, with 16 bases between. Written as DNA, the CDR3 is TGTGCCAGCAGCCCCAGCGCCGAACCGAGCACAGATACGCAGTATTTT. Residues: CASSPSAEPSTDTQYF.

The genes are TRBV7-2 and TRBJ1-5, with 7 bases identical to TRBD1. Germline-derived CDR1 and CDR2 are SGHTA and FQGNSA. The CDR3 loop spans 17 amino acids. Trimming removed 5 bases from V and 5 bases from J; junction bases left unmatched: 15. CDR3 residues: CASSGSDRVARDQPQHF. CDR3 in DNA: TGTGCCAGCAGCGGTTCCGACAGGGTTGCAAGGGATCAGCCCCAGCATTTT. Combining the CDR3 with reference TRBV7-2 and TRBJ1-5 gives the whole variable domain GAGVSQSPSNKVTEKGKDVELRCDPISGHTALYWYRQSLGQGLEFLIYFQGNSAPDKSGLPSDRFSAERTGGSVSTLTIQRTQQEDSAVYLCASSGSDRVARDQPQHFGDGTRLSIL.

The chain carries TRBV3-1 and TRBJ2-3; D is perhaps TRBD1 (6 bases). Germline assignment: CDR1 LGHDT and CDR2 YNNKEL (reference sequence). The V gene lost 4 bases and the J gene lost 6 bases, with 20 bases spanning the gap. The CDR3 runs to 16 residues. CDR3 protein: CASSPHGQGPFDTQYF. The CDR3 DNA follows: TGTGCCAGCAGCCCCCACGGGCAGGGGCCCTTTGATACGCAGTATTTT.

The V gene is TRBV30, the J gene TRBJ1-2; no firm D call. Trimming shortened V by 1 base and J by 0 bases, and 12 bases separated the two germline ends. Per the germline V gene, CDR1 is GTSNPN and CDR2 is SVGIG (reference sequence). The CDR3 length is 15 residues. CDR3 in DNA: TGTGCCTGGAGTGGTAAGGACGGATCTAACTATGGCTACACCTTC. Translated, it gives CAWSGKDGSNYGYTF. Drawing the rest from reference TRBV30 and TRBJ1-2, the complete variable domain is SQTIHQWPATLVQPVGSPLSLECTVEGTSNPNLYWYRQAAGRGLQLLFYSVGIGQISSEVPQNLSASRPQDRQFILSSKKLLLSDSGFYLCAWSGKDGSNYGYTFGSGTRLTVV.

The chain joins TRBV4-1 to TRBJ2-4; TRBD2 might be the D (6 bases). The ends were cut back, 6 bases at V and 4 bases at J, with 13 bases in the middle. Germline CDR1 MGHRA, CDR2 YSYEKL. The CDR3 sequence is 14 residues long. The CDR3 region is CASSQIAEKNIQYF. The CDR3 coding sequence is TGCGCCAGCAGTCAAATAGCGGAAAAAAACATTCAGTACTTC.

This chain connects TRBV15 to TRBJ2-3; perhaps TRBD2 as D (5 bases). Germline values: CDR1 LNHNV, CDR2 YYDKDF (reference sequence). This CDR3 contains 13 residues. V shed 6 bases and J shed 10 bases, with 17 bases lying between them. The CDR3 loop is CATRATGVGAQYF. CDR3 DNA: TGTGCCACCAGAGCCACTGGGGTCGGGGCGCAGTATTTT.

This clonotype was picked up one time. The CDR3 region has the DNA TGCAGTGCTAAGAGTCCGGGGTCCTACGAGCAGTACTTC. This encodes CSAKSPGSYEQYF. The chain has TRBV20-1 and TRBJ2-7; D is possibly TRBD2 (5 bases). Germline CDR1 reads DFQATT; CDR2 reads SNEGSKA (reference sequence). The V end was cut by 4 bases, the J end by 1 base, with 11 bases between. CDR3 size: 13 residues.

The DNA for the CDR3 is TGTGCCAGCAGTGCTACAGGGGGTGGCAATCAGCCCCAGCATTTT. Its translation: CASSATGGGNQPQHF. The chain combines TRBV6-4 with TRBJ1-5, with 8 bases that match TRBD1. The CDR3 sequence is 15 residues long. J was trimmed by 2 bases and V by 4 bases; bases with no gene match: 4. Germline V gene data show CDR1 as MRHNA and CDR2 as SNTAGT.

The chain is built from TRBV6-2 or TRBV6-3 and TRBJ1-5, with unresolved D. This CDR3 contains 14 residues. Germline-derived CDR1 and CDR2 are MNHEY and SVGEGT. The V and J ends lost 2 bases and 8 bases respectively, with 13 bases between them. This chain's CDR3 is CASSYGPVVEPQHF. The CDR3 DNA reads TGTGCCAGCAGTTACGGTCCGGTTGTTGAGCCCCAGCATTTT.

CDR3 sequence: CAWSPGTGSTGYTF. The CDR3 DNA sequence: TGTGCCTGGAGCCCGGGGACGGGGAGCACTGGCTACACCTTC. The V and J genes are TRBV30 and TRBJ1-2; maybe TRBD1 (5 bases). V was pared by 3 bases and J by 7 bases, with 18 bases between. The CDR3 runs 14 residues. CDR1 is GTSNPN and CDR2 is SVGIG in the germline V gene (reference sequence).

The chain has TRBV11-3 and TRBJ2-1; D unclear. Germline V gene lookup returns CDR1 SGHNT and CDR2 YENEEA. Trimming shortened V by 5 bases and J by 9 bases, and 14 bases separated the two germline ends. CDR3 length: 13 amino acids. Written as DNA, the CDR3 is TGTGCCAGCAGCGACGCAACTGGTGGTGAGCAGTTCTTC. This encodes CASSDATGGEQFF.

Worth noting for this clonotype: Relative to the germline gene, one junction end is altered; a read error may explain this. The chain employs TRBV3-1 and TRBJ2-5; D is possibly TRBD2 (7 bases). The CDR3 consists of 14 residues. Germline V gene sequence: CDR1 LGHDT, CDR2 YNNKEL (reference sequence). The CDR3 DNA reads as TGTGCCAGCAGTCAAACCTTAACGGGGGGCCTTACCCACTTC. Its translation: CASSQTLTGGLTHF.

The rearrangement joins TRBV4-1 to TRBJ2-1; 14 bases align to TRBD2. V shed 3 bases, J shed 7 bases, and the junction held 8 bases outside the gene matches. The CDR3 consists of 17 residues. Germline loops: CDR1 MGHRA, CDR2 YSYEKL. The CDR3 loop reads CASSQDPGTSGGNEQFF. CDR3 sequence (DNA): TGCGCCAGCAGCCAGGATCCCGGGACTAGCGGGGGAAATGAGCAGTTCTTC.

V gene TRBV15 combines with J gene TRBJ2-7, with 7 bases matching TRBD1. Germline trimming cut 5 bases from V and 0 bases from J; bases unmatched to any gene: 10. The CDR3 covers 16 residues. Per germline, CDR1 LNHNV and CDR2 YYDKDF (reference sequence). The CDR3: CATSDPPTGPSYEQYF. CDR3 nucleotide sequence: TGTGCCACCAGCGACCCTCCGACAGGGCCCTCCTACGAGCAGTACTTC.

V gene TRBV18 combines with J gene TRBJ1-1; unclear D gene. The length of the CDR3 is 13 residues. V lost 0 bases and J lost 8, with 10 bases in between. The germline V gene has CDR1 KGHSH and CDR2 LQKENI. The CDR3 region has the DNA TGTGCCAGCTCACCACCCGGGCAGTTGGAAGCTTTCTTT. Protein: CASSPPGQLEAFF.

The genes are TRBV28 and TRBJ1-3; possible D gene TRBD1, 5 bases. V lost 6 bases and J 3 bases, leaving 12 bases between the germline ends. From germline, CDR1 is MDHEN and CDR2 SYDVKM. The CDR3 sequence is 14 residues long. CDR3 region: CASRAGTHGNTIYF. DNA for the CDR3: TGTGCCAGCAGGGCCGGGACCCATGGAAACACCATATATTTT.

The DNA of the CDR3 is TGTGCCAGCAGTCCACCAGGACTAGTAGGGCATGAGCAGTTCTTC. Its protein product is CASSPPGLVGHEQFF. This chain uses TRBV27 with TRBJ2-1; TRBD2 aligns across 7 bases. This CDR3 has 15 amino acids. The germline gives CDR1 MNHEY, CDR2 SMNVEV (reference sequence). V was clipped by 5 bases and J by 8 bases; unmatched bases: 12.

The chain employs TRBV27 and TRBJ2-1, with D possibly matching TRBD2 (5 bases). CDR3 length equals 15 residues. V was clipped by 2 bases and J by 2 bases, with 10 bases between them. CDR1 and CDR2 from the germline V gene are MNHEY and SMNVEV (reference sequence). CDR3 in amino acids: CASSLGLPTYNEQFF. Here the CDR3 DNA reads TGTGCCAGCAGTTTAGGACTTCCAACCTACAATGAGCAGTTCTTC.

The chain employs TRBV20-1 and TRBJ2-7; a possible D gene is TRBD2 (5 bases). Trimming stripped 1 base from V and 3 bases from J, with 25 bases between. The CDR3 totals 18 residues. From germline, CDR1 is DFQATT and CDR2 SNEGSKA (reference sequence). CDR3 in DNA: TGCAGTGCTAGAGCCACGAGGCTAGTGGGCTTCGAGGGCTACGAGCAGTACTTC. The encoded protein is CSARATRLVGFEGYEQYF.

In the case of this clonotype: One end of the junction is discordant with germline, which a read error may explain. The chain has TRBV7-9 and TRBJ2-2, with a tentative D call TRBD2 (5 bases). Germline V gene data show CDR1 as SEHNR and CDR2 as FQNEAQ (reference sequence). This CDR3 is built from 12 residues. CDR3 nucleotides: TGTGCCAGCAGCTTAATCCCCGGGGAGCTTTTTTTT. This sequence encodes CASSLIPGELFF.

The CDR3 coding sequence is TGTGCCAGTAGTGCTTACGGGACAGGGGATGAGCAGTACTTC. It is translated as CASSAYGTGDEQYF. V and J are TRBV19 and TRBJ2-7, with 10 bases fitting TRBD1. With V trimmed by 5 bases and J by 7 bases, 8 bases remained unmatched. The CDR3 has 14 amino acids. The germline V gene has CDR1 LNHDA and CDR2 SQIVND (reference sequence).

The gene calls are TRBV5-6 and TRBJ2-1; TRBD2 aligns across 11 bases. After removal of 2 bases from V and 5 bases from J, the junction contained 3 bases not matched to a gene. Per the germline V gene, CDR1 is SGHDT and CDR2 is YYEEEE. The CDR3 has 15 amino acids. As DNA, the CDR3 is TGTGCCAGCAGCTTTCCGGGACTAGCGGACAATGAGCAGTTCTTC. This sequence encodes CASSFPGLADNEQFF. The variable domain in full, with the rest retrieved from reference TRBV5-6 and TRBJ2-1, is DAGVTQSPTHLIKTRGQQVTLRCSPKSGHDTVSWYQQALGQGPQFIFQYYEEEERQRGNFPDRFSGHQFPNYSSELNVNALLLGDSALYLCASSFPGLADNEQFFGPGTRLTVL.

This rearrangement joins TRBV11-2 to TRBJ2-7, with 12 bases matching TRBD2. Looked up from germline, CDR1 is SGHAT and CDR2 is FQNNGV. Trimming removed 5 bases from V and 0 bases from J; junction bases left unmatched: 5. The CDR3 runs 16 residues. CDR3 in amino acids: CASSRLAGASSYEQYF. The CDR3 coding sequence is TGTGCCAGCAGCCGACTAGCGGGGGCCAGCTCCTACGAGCAGTACTTC.

Points on this clonotype: At one boundary the junction diverges from the germline segment, which might be a read error. The chain links TRBV30 to TRBJ2-2; a possible D gene is TRBD2 (6 bases). In germline, CDR1 is GTSNPN, CDR2 SVGIG (reference sequence). The CDR3 contains 16 residues. The CDR3 nucleotides are TGTGCCTGGAGTTTCCGGGACTTCGGAAACACCGGGGAGCTGGTTTTT. Protein product: CAWSFRDFGNTGELVF. Together with reference TRBV30 and TRBJ2-2, the CDR3 gives the full variable domain: SQTIHQWPATLVQPVGSPLSLECTVEGTSNPNLYWYRQAAGRGLQLLFYSVGIGQISSEVPQNLSASRPQDRQFILSSKKLLLSDSGFYLCAWSFRDFGNTGELVFGEGSRLTVL.